The 30 T cell receptor beta chains reported below all come from one sample, sequenced in a study of T cell responses to AZD1222 COVID-19 vaccine. Repertoires were generated with immunoSEQ multiplex PCR, while TCRdb's copy carries only in-frame clones and drops some. The sample yields 120,000 or so clones, more than 75% seen once. Sample: peripheral blood, taken 28 days after the second AZD1222 dose. Receptor source: an adult who received the AZD1222 COVID-19 vaccine.

V usage is TRBV29-1 and J usage is TRBJ2-7, with 10 nucleotides matching TRBD2. Per germline, CDR1 SQVTM and CDR2 ANQGSEA. With 4 bases clipped from V and 1 base from J, the junction kept 1 base outside the gene matches. The CDR3 is 13 residues long. The CDR3: CSVGTSGSYEQYF. The CDR3 bases are TGCAGCGTTGGGACTAGCGGTTCCTACGAGCAGTACTTC.

V and J are TRBV7-8 and TRBJ2-7; TRBD1 is a possible D gene (6 bases). The V gene's germline CDR1 is SGHVS and CDR2 FQNEAQ. With 5 bases removed from V and 3 bases from J, the gap between germline ends came to 14 bases. The CDR3 extends over 14 amino acids. The CDR3 region is CASSPKGGGYEQYF. The CDR3 nucleotides read TGTGCCAGCAGCCCCAAAGGGGGTGGCTACGAGCAGTACTTC.

The V and J genes are TRBV6-1 and TRBJ1-5; possible D gene TRBD1, 6 bases. Between the trimmed V and J ends, which lost 0 bases and 7 bases, there was a span of 10 bases. The germline V gene has CDR1 MNHNS and CDR2 SASEGT. This CDR3 contains 14 residues. CDR3 amino acids: CASSEAYRAQPQHF. The CDR3 nucleotides are TGTGCCAGCAGTGAAGCGTACAGGGCACAGCCCCAGCATTTT.

V and J are TRBV7-2 and TRBJ1-3, with D possibly TRBD1 on 6 matching bases. The V end lost 0 bases, the J end lost 7 bases, and 7 bases lay between the germline ends. The CDR3 runs to 13 residues. Germline lookup yields CDR1 SGHTA and CDR2 FQGNSA. The CDR3 loop reads CASSLARGNTIYF. As DNA, the CDR3 is TGTGCCAGCAGCTTAGCAAGGGGGAACACCATATATTTT.

This chain links TRBV27 with TRBJ2-7; 8 positions agree with TRBD2. Trimming cost V 3 bases and J 4 bases; bases outside gene matches: 5. This CDR3 has 14 residues. CDR1 is MNHEY, CDR2 SMNVEV, per germline (reference sequence). The CDR3 nucleotides are TGTGCCAGCAGTTTCTCAAGCGGGAGTTACGAGCAGTACTTC. This codes for CASSFSSGSYEQYF.

The chain has TRBV7-3 and TRBJ2-5; 9 bases map to TRBD2. V lost 6 bases to trimming and J lost 2 bases; unmatched junction nucleotides: 10. This CDR3 spans 16 amino acids. CDR1 is SGHTA and CDR2 is FQGTGA in the germline V gene. CDR3 bases: TGTGCCAGCAGGGCTTTAGCGGGAGTGCGGCAAGAGACCCAGTACTTC. As protein: CASRALAGVRQETQYF.

The CDR3 sequence: CASSGPLAGDGDTQYF. The DNA for the CDR3 is TGTGCCAGCAGCGGACCACTAGCGGGGGATGGAGATACGCAGTATTTT. V usage is TRBV7-2 and J usage is TRBJ2-3; 11 bases are a match to TRBD2. Germline V gene lookup returns CDR1 SGHTA and CDR2 FQGNSA. There are 16 residues in the CDR3. J lost 5 bases, V lost 5 bases, and 9 bases had no gene match.

This clone was seen a few times. The chain couples TRBV19 to TRBJ1-1; a possible D gene is TRBD1 (5 bases). The CDR3 has 14 residues. The germline V and J ends were trimmed by 4 bases and 4 bases, with 13 bases remaining between them. Germline CDR1 LNHDA, CDR2 SQIVND (reference sequence). The CDR3: CASSKRGGITEAFF. DNA of the CDR3: TGTGCCAGTAGTAAAAGGGGAGGGATCACTGAAGCTTTCTTT.

V and J are TRBV7-2 and TRBJ1-6; D remains unclear. Germline-derived CDR1 and CDR2 are SGHTA and FQGNSA. There are 15 residues in the CDR3. V lost 0 bases, J lost 7 bases, and 10 bases lay in between. CDR3 protein: CASSLAPGGNSPLHF. As DNA, the CDR3 is TGTGCCAGCAGCTTAGCTCCAGGAGGAAATTCACCCCTCCACTTT.

This clone occurred once. The chain is built from TRBV11-3 and TRBJ2-2; TRBD2 agrees at 8 bases. The CDR3 is made up of 17 amino acids. V shed 5 bases and J 4 bases; nucleotides not matched to a gene: 12. Germline V CDR1 and CDR2: SGHNT, YENEEA. CDR3 loop: CASSTTPLAGSTGELFF. In DNA form, the CDR3 reads TGTGCCAGCAGCACCACGCCTCTAGCGGGCTCCACCGGGGAGCTGTTTTTT.

The V gene is TRBV28, the J gene TRBJ2-7; no reliable D call. CDR1 is MDHEN and CDR2 is SYDVKM in the germline V gene. Trimming stripped 1 base from V and 2 bases from J, with 3 bases between. CDR3 length: 12 amino acids. The chain's CDR3 is CASSLSTYEQYF. CDR3 in DNA: TGTGCCAGCAGTTTATCGACCTACGAGCAGTACTTC.

This chain joins TRBV7-2 and TRBJ1-6, with D possibly being TRBD1 (6 bases). The CDR3 has 15 residues. V was shortened by 1 base and J by 8 bases, with 12 bases between the two germline ends. The germline CDR1 and CDR2 sequences are SGHTA and FQGNSA. CDR3 region: CASSLGGGAYSPLHF. CDR3 DNA sequence: TGTGCCAGCAGCTTAGGGGGGGGCGCTTATTCACCCCTCCACTTT.

In nucleotides, the CDR3 is TGTGCCAGTAGTTTTACTAGCGGGGTTTCCTACGAGCAGTACTTC. Translating gives CASSFTSGVSYEQYF. The V call is TRBV19, the J call TRBJ2-7; the match to TRBD2 covers 10 bases. Per the germline V gene, CDR1 is LNHDA and CDR2 is SQIVND (reference sequence). Germline trimming cut 5 bases from V and 1 base from J; bases unmatched to any gene: 5. This CDR3 spans 15 amino acids.

This chain links TRBV11-1 with TRBJ1-1; D ambiguous. The CDR3 has 14 amino acids. V was trimmed by 7 bases and J by 6 bases, leaving 18 bases between them. CDR1 and CDR2 from the germline V gene are SGHAT and FQDESV (reference sequence). The CDR3, as DNA: TGTGCCAGCACGCCCGCCTGGAAGGCCGCTGAAGCTTTCTTT. Translation gives CASTPAWKAAEAFF.

This rearrangement joins TRBV28 to TRBJ2-7; the D gene is possibly TRBD1 (5 bases). V lost 6 bases to trimming and J lost 0 bases, with 9 bases between them. The germline CDR1 and CDR2 sequences are MDHEN and SYDVKM. The CDR3 is 13 amino acids. For the CDR3, the DNA is TGTGCCAGCAGGCAAGGGGCCTCCTACGAGCAGTACTTC. Protein product: CASRQGASYEQYF. The whole variable domain, remainder taken from reference TRBV28 and TRBJ2-7, is DVKVTQSSRYLVKRTGEKVFLECVQDMDHENMFWYRQDPGLGLRLIYFSYDVKMKEKGDIPEGYSVSREKKERFSLILESASTNQTSMYLCASRQGASYEQYFGPGTRLTVT.

This clone has a handful of counts. Other nucleotide sequences in the sample specify the same CDR3. The chain carries TRBV5-1 and TRBJ1-1, with unresolved D. Germline V lookup: CDR1 SGHRS, CDR2 YFSETQ. V was pared by 4 bases and J by 4 bases, with 5 bases between. This CDR3 is built from 11 residues. CDR3 DNA: TGCGCCAGCAGCCTCGGCACTGAAGCTTTCTTT. This sequence encodes CASSLGTEAFF.

This rearrangement joins TRBV24-1 to TRBJ2-5, with D hard to call. The CDR3 contains 12 residues. The V gene's germline CDR1 is KGHDR and CDR2 SFDVKD. V was pared by 1 base and J by 4 bases, with 3 bases between. As DNA, the CDR3 is TGTGCCACCAGTGATTTTGGAGAGACCCAGTACTTC. Its translation: CATSDFGETQYF.

The rearrangement uses TRBV6-2 or TRBV6-3 and TRBJ1-5; D is ambiguous. The V gene's germline CDR1 is MNHEY and CDR2 SVGEGT. CDR3 size: 15 residues. The ends were cut back, 6 bases at V and 2 bases at J, with 14 bases in the middle. This chain's CDR3 is CASSLEGLGNQPQHF. CDR3 in DNA: TGTGCCAGCAGCCTGGAGGGCTTGGGCAATCAGCCCCAGCATTTT.

This clone turned up a few times. The rearrangement links TRBV3-1 (or the pseudogene TRBV3-2) to TRBJ1-2; TRBD1 is a possible D gene (5 bases). Germline V gives CDR1 LGHDT, CDR2 YNNKEL (reference sequence). This CDR3 contains 14 residues. V lost 1 base and J lost 7, with 13 bases in between. CDR3 DNA sequence: TGTGCCAGCAGCCAAGCAGGGACGGCTCCTGGCTACACCTTC. Residues: CASSQAGTAPGYTF.

This clone was seen more than once but under ten times. The genes are TRBV19 and TRBJ2-3; 11 nucleotides agree with TRBD2. This CDR3 has 17 amino acids. The V segment lost 3 bases and the J segment 4 bases; nucleotides outside the gene matches: 9. The germline V gene has CDR1 LNHDA and CDR2 SQIVND (reference sequence). CDR3 residues: CASSMRLSGRASDTQYF. CDR3 nucleotides: TGTGCCAGTAGTATGAGGCTTAGCGGGAGGGCGTCAGATACGCAGTATTTT.

The chain uses TRBV12-3 or TRBV12-4 and TRBJ1-2; D gene unclear. The CDR3 spans 12 residues. Trimming left V 5 bases short and J 8 bases short, with 12 bases between. The CDR3 sequence is CASSPEDRGYTF. The CDR3 DNA reads TGTGCCAGCAGTCCTGAGGACCGGGGCTACACCTTC.

V and J are TRBV19 and TRBJ1-2; 7 positions match TRBD1. The CDR3 covers 15 residues. The V segment lost 5 bases and the J segment 8 bases; nucleotides outside the gene matches: 14. Germline assignment: CDR1 LNHDA and CDR2 SQIVND (reference sequence). The CDR3 region is CASSPHPHQGGGYTF. In nucleotides, the CDR3 is TGTGCCAGTAGTCCACATCCCCATCAGGGGGGAGGCTACACCTTC.

The rearrangement links TRBV28 to TRBJ1-4; D is undetermined. The CDR3 contains 15 residues. The V end lost 5 bases, the J end lost 8 bases, and 18 bases lay between the germline ends. CDR1 is MDHEN and CDR2 is SYDVKM in the germline V gene. The chain's CDR3 is CASSTDRAGREKLFF. CDR3 DNA: TGTGCCAGCAGTACCGACCGGGCTGGGAGAGAAAAACTGTTTTTT. The variable domain in full, completed from reference TRBV28 and TRBJ1-4, reads DVKVTQSSRYLVKRTGEKVFLECVQDMDHENMFWYRQDPGLGLRLIYFSYDVKMKEKGDIPEGYSVSREKKERFSLILESASTNQTSMYLCASSTDRAGREKLFFGSGTQLSVL.

In its sample, this clone was seen once. The chain uses TRBV28 and TRBJ1-4; TRBD1 matches 10 bases. After removal of 6 bases from V and 11 bases from J, the junction contained 9 bases not matched to a gene. Germline CDR1 MDHEN, CDR2 SYDVKM. This CDR3 is built from 14 residues. The chain's CDR3 is CASSLGQGLGKLFF. CDR3 in DNA: TGTGCCAGCAGCCTGGGACAGGGGCTGGGGAAACTGTTTTTT.

This clone was recorded at least ten times. The chain links TRBV27 to TRBJ2-7; TRBD1 matches 7 bases. The V and J ends lost 5 bases and 1 base, in that order; junction bases with no gene match: 8. Germline CDR1 reads MNHEY; CDR2 reads SMNVEV (reference sequence). This CDR3 comprises 15 residues. The CDR3 DNA reads as TGTGCCAGCAGTCCCCGGCCAGGGGGTTCCTACGAGCAGTACTTC. Encoded protein: CASSPRPGGSYEQYF.

The chain uses TRBV7-2 and TRBJ1-2, with 7 bases aligning to TRBD1. The CDR3 has 14 amino acids. Per germline, CDR1 SGHTA and CDR2 FQGNSA. Trimming at V came to 6 bases and at J to 4 bases, leaving 8 bases not matched to a gene. CDR3 region: CASRHGDRAYGYTF. CDR3 sequence (DNA): TGTGCCAGCAGACACGGAGACAGGGCCTATGGCTACACCTTC.

V gene TRBV7-8 combines with J gene TRBJ2-3, with TRBD2 matching over 9 bases. The germline V gene encodes CDR1 SGHVS and CDR2 FQNEAQ. The CDR3 is made up of 17 amino acids. Unmatched junction bases numbered 9, after V lost 5 bases and J lost 0 bases. CDR3 coding DNA: TGTGCCAGCAGCCAATCCTCTAGCGGGACTAGCACAGATACGCAGTATTTT. Protein: CASSQSSSGTSTDTQYF.

The V and J genes are TRBV11-2 and TRBJ1-4; D ambiguous. Trimming left V 5 bases short and J 7 bases short, with 20 bases between. Germline V gene lookup returns CDR1 SGHAT and CDR2 FQNNGV. This CDR3 spans 16 amino acids. The chain's CDR3 is CASSIHLSGVGEKLFF. The CDR3 DNA follows: TGTGCCAGCAGCATCCACTTATCCGGGGTCGGTGAAAAACTGTTTTTT.

The V and J genes are TRBV5-1 and TRBJ1-6; D gene uncertain. V shed 3 bases and J shed 8 bases, with 9 bases lying between them. Germline CDR1 and CDR2: SGHRS and YFSETQ. The CDR3 totals 13 residues. CDR3 DNA: TGCGCCAGCAGCTGGGAGGTGGATTCACCCCTCCACTTT. It is translated as CASSWEVDSPLHF.

J is TRBJ1-5 and V is TRBV7-2; 7 nucleotides line up with TRBD1. Germline CDR1 is SGHTA and CDR2 is FQGNSA. The CDR3 runs to 15 residues. Trimming cost V 3 bases and J 4 bases; bases outside gene matches: 6. Here the CDR3 DNA reads TGTGCCAGCAGCTTCCCAGGGGGAGGAAATCAGCCCCAGCATTTT. It encodes CASSFPGGGNQPQHF.